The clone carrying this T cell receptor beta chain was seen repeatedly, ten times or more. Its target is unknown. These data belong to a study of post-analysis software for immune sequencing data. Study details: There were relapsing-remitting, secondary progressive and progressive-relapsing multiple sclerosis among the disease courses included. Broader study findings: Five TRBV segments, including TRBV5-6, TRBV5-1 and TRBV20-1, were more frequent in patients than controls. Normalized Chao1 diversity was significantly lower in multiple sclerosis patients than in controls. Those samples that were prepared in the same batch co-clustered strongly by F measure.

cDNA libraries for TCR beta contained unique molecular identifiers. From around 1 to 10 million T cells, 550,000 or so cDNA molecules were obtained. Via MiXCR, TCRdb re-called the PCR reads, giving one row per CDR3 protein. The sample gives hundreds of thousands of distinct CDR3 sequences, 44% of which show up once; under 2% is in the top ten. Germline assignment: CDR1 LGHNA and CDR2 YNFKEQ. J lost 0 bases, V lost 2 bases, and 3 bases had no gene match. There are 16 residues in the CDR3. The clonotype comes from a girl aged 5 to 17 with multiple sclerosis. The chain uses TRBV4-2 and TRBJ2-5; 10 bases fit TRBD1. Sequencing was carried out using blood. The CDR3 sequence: CASSQWGQGYQETQYF. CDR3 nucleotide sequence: TGTGCCAGCAGCCAATGGGGACAGGGGTACCAAGAGACCCAGTACTTC.